The 10 T cell receptor beta chains reported below all come from one sample, sequenced in a study of T cell clonotyping in hematopoietic cell transplantation. Here immunoSEQ multiplex PCR was the method, and the copy in TCRdb shows in-frame clones only, minus some. The profile shows some 35,000 clones, approximately 95% of them singletons. Time point denoted: recipient sample about 28 days before transplant, after cytoreduction. The input for sequencing was peripheral blood mononuclear cells, taken before stem cell transplant. All receptors derive from a man aged 35 to 55 with chronic myeloid leukemia. Some clones in this sample may be carry-over from other donors' samples.

The genes are TRBV6-5 and TRBJ1-1; D is ambiguous. Germline V gene lookup returns CDR1 MNHEY and CDR2 SVGAGI. The CDR3 totals 15 residues. Trimming pared 0 bases from V and 1 base from J, leaving 9 bases between. In DNA, the CDR3 is TGTGCCAGCAGTTACTCCGGCATGTCGAACACTGAAGCTTTCTTT. It specifies CASSYSGMSNTEAFF.

The chain is built from TRBV11-2 and TRBJ1-6; 10 nucleotides agree with TRBD1. The V and J ends lost 3 bases and 7 bases, in that order; junction bases with no gene match: 6. CDR3 length: 16 amino acids. Germline V gene data show CDR1 as SGHAT and CDR2 as FQNNGV. For the CDR3, the DNA is TGTGCCAGCAGCTTGGGACAGGGGTTGGGGAATTCACCCCTCCACTTT. Encoded protein: CASSLGQGLGNSPLHF.

This chain joins TRBV18 and TRBJ2-7; 8 bases line up with TRBD2. This CDR3 spans 16 amino acids. Germline loops: CDR1 KGHSH, CDR2 LQKENI. With 3 bases clipped from V and 0 bases from J, the junction kept 7 bases outside the gene matches. The CDR3 sequence: CASSPLGGESSYEQYF. The CDR3 region has the DNA TGTGCCAGCTCACCCCTCGGGGGGGAGAGCTCCTACGAGCAGTACTTC.

V and J are TRBV19 and TRBJ1-6; 8 bases align to TRBD1. With 3 bases clipped from V and 7 bases from J, the junction kept 2 bases outside the gene matches. Germline loops: CDR1 LNHDA, CDR2 SQIVND (reference sequence). This CDR3 contains 14 residues. This chain's CDR3 is CASSIRGRNSPLHF. The CDR3 region has the DNA TGTGCCAGTAGTATCAGGGGGCGAAATTCACCCCTCCACTTT. The full variable domain, rest sourced from reference TRBV19 and TRBJ1-6, is DGGITQSPKYLFRKEGQNVTLSCEQNLNHDAMYWYRQDPGQGLRLIYYSQIVNDFQKGDIAEGYSVSREKKESFPLTVTSAQKNPTAFYLCASSIRGRNSPLHFGNGTRLTVT.

This chain joins TRBV25-1 and TRBJ1-4; D ambiguous. There are 13 residues in the CDR3. The germline V gene has CDR1 MGHDK and CDR2 SYGVNS. Trimming removed 5 bases at V and 7 bases at J, with 11 bases between. CDR3 sequence reads: CASSPRGLEKLFF. CDR3 in DNA: TGTGCCAGCAGTCCCCGCGGCCTTGAAAAACTGTTTTTT. The variable domain in full, with the rest retrieved from reference TRBV25-1 and TRBJ1-4, is EADIYQTPRYLVIGTGKKITLECSQTMGHDKMYWYQQDPGMELHLIHYSYGVNSTEKGDLSSESTVSRIRTEHFPLTLESARPSHTSQYLCASSPRGLEKLFFGSGTQLSVL.

The gene calls are TRBV10-3 and TRBJ1-5; D is unresolved. Germline V CDR1 and CDR2: ENHRY, SYGVKD. The length of the CDR3 is 12 residues. V lost 0 bases and J lost 6, with 3 bases in between. The CDR3 coding sequence is TGTGCCATCAGTGAGTCGGGTCAGCCCCAGCATTTT. Amino acid sequence: CAISESGQPQHF.

This chain connects TRBV4-2 to TRBJ1-2; D perhaps matches TRBD1 (6 bases). The CDR3 is made up of 15 amino acids. V dropped 0 bases and J dropped 4 bases, with 12 bases sitting between them. CDR1 is LGHNA and CDR2 is YNFKEQ in the germline V gene. Here the CDR3 reads CASSQENRAGYGYTF. The CDR3 nucleotides read TGTGCCAGCAGCCAAGAAAACAGGGCTGGCTATGGCTACACCTTC.

The chain joins TRBV5-4 to TRBJ1-2, with 9 bases aligning to TRBD1. The CDR3 spans 16 residues. V shed 5 bases, J shed 4 bases, and the junction held 12 bases outside the gene matches. Per the germline V gene, CDR1 is SGHNT and CDR2 is YYREEE (reference sequence). CDR3 DNA sequence: TGTGCCAGCAGTGGAAACTCCGGGACAGGGACCTATGGCTACACCTTC. Amino acid sequence: CASSGNSGTGTYGYTF.

In its sample, this clone was seen once. The J gene is TRBJ2-3, the V gene TRBV28; 10 positions match TRBD2. Germline V gene lookup returns CDR1 MDHEN and CDR2 SYDVKM. This CDR3 has 16 amino acids. V trimming: 4 bases; J trimming: 1 base; junction bases outside the gene matches: 5. CDR3 DNA: TGTGCCAGCAGTTCTCCTAGCGGGGGTGGCACAGATACGCAGTATTTT. This codes for CASSSPSGGGTDTQYF.

This chain joins TRBV19 and TRBJ1-1, with D perhaps matching TRBD1 (6 bases). V lost 6 bases, J lost 3 bases, and 23 bases lay in between. The CDR3 has 17 residues. CDR1 and CDR2 (germline): LNHDA, SQIVND (reference sequence). The CDR3 region has the DNA TGTGCCAGTAGGAGTTCTTATCAGGACAGCGATTACACTGAAGCTTTCTTT. Translated, it gives CASRSSYQDSDYTEAFF.